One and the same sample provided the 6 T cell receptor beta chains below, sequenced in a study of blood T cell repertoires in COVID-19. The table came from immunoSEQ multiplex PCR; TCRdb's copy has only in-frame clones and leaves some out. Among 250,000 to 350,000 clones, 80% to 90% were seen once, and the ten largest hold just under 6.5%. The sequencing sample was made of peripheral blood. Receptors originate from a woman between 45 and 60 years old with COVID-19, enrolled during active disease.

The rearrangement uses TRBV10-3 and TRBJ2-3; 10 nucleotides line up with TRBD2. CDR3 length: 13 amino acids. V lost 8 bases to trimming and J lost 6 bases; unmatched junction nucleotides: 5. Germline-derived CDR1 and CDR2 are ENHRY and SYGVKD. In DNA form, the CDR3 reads TGTGCCATCGCTAGCGGGAGTGTGGATACGCAGTATTTT. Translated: CAIASGSVDTQYF.

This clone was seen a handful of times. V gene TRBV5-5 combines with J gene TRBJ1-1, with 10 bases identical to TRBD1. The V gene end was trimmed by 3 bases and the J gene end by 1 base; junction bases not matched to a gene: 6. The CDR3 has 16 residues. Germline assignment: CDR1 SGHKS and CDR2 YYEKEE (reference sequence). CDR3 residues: CASSSGGQGWNTEAFF. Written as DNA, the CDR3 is TGTGCCAGCAGCTCGGGGGGACAGGGGTGGAACACTGAAGCTTTCTTT.

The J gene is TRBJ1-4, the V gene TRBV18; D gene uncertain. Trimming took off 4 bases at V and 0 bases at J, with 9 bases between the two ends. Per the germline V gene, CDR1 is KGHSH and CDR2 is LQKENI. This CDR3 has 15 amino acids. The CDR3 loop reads CASSLVGATNEKLFF. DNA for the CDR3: TGTGCCAGCTCACTGGTCGGTGCAACTAATGAAAAACTGTTTTTT.

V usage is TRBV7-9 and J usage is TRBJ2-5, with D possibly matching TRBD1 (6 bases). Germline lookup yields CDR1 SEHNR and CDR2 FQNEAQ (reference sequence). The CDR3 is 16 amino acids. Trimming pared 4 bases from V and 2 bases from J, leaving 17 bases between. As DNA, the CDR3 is TGTGCCAGCAGCTCAGGGGTAACACCTCAGCAAGAGACCCAGTACTTC. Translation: CASSSGVTPQQETQYF.

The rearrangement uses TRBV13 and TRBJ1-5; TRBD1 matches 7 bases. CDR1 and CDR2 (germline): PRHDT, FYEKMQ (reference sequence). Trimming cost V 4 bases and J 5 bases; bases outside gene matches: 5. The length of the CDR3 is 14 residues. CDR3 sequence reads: CASSSRQGHQPQHF. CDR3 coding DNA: TGTGCCAGCAGCTCGCGACAGGGACATCAGCCCCAGCATTTT.

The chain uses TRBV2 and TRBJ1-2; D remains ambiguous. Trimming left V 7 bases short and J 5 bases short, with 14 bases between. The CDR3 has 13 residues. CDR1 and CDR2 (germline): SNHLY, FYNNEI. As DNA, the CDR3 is TGTGCCAGCACCGCCGGGTCCCCTTATGGCTACACCTTC. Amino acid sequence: CASTAGSPYGYTF.